The following is a T cell receptor beta chain sequence with its context. Antigen unknown. The data are from a study of shared clonotypes between healthy human individuals. Study findings and constraints: Non-shared clonotypes had lower generation probabilities than clonotypes shared by all four sorted-subset donors.

Germline V CDR1 and CDR2: LNHNV, YYDKDF (reference sequence). CDR3 length equals 16 residues. V was pared by 3 bases and J by 1 base, with 6 bases of the junction left unmatched. An approximately 180 ng quantity of DNA, 25,000 to 35,000 T cell genomes, went into the sorted-subset replicate PCRs. Generated by immunoSEQ multiplex PCR, the TCRdb table keeps only in-frame clones and is missing some. This sample yields approximately 1.5 million clones, of which 97% to 99% are seen a single time; over 0.3% belongs to the top ten. The clonotype was recovered from a man aged 25 to 40 in good health. Sequencing was done on a sample of naive CD4+ T cells sorted from blood. Subset defined: CD45RA+ positively selected. This chain connects TRBV15 to TRBJ1-1, with 9 bases aligning to TRBD1. The DNA of the CDR3 is TGTGCCACCAGCAGGGGGGACAGGGATGGGAACACTGAAGCTTTCTTT. Translation: CATSRGDRDGNTEAFF.